This T cell receptor beta chain came from a study of OX40 agonist ivuxolimab in advanced cancers. Study-wide findings and caveats: In general, CD8+ T cells held more expanded clones than CD4+ did, on average.

Sequencing used immunoSEQ multiplex PCR; TCRdb keeps in-frame clones, though not all of them. The repertoire holds approximately 82,000 clones, with approximately 87% as singletons. The CDR3 length is 16 residues. Germline loops: CDR1 SGHTA, CDR2 FQGNSA. The V gene lost 1 base and the J gene lost 2 bases, with 11 bases spanning the gap. Notes on this clone: Its antigen is currently unknown.

The sample was CD4+ or CD8+ T cells sorted from blood, taken in a trial of the OX40 agonist ivuxolimab. The rearrangement joins TRBV7-2 to TRBJ2-2; a weak D match, TRBD1 (5 bases). This clonotype originated in an adult with an advanced solid tumor such as melanoma, head and neck, liver or kidney cancer. The CDR3 loop is CASSLGTLSNTGELFF. As DNA, the CDR3 is TGTGCCAGCAGCTTAGGGACACTAAGCAACACCGGGGAGCTGTTTTTT. The full variable domain, completed using reference TRBV7-2 and TRBJ2-2, is GAGVSQSPSNKVTEKGKDVELRCDPISGHTALYWYRQSLGQGLEFLIYFQGNSAPDKSGLPSDRFSAERTGGSVSTLTIQRTQQEDSAVYLCASSLGTLSNTGELFFGEGSRLTVL.